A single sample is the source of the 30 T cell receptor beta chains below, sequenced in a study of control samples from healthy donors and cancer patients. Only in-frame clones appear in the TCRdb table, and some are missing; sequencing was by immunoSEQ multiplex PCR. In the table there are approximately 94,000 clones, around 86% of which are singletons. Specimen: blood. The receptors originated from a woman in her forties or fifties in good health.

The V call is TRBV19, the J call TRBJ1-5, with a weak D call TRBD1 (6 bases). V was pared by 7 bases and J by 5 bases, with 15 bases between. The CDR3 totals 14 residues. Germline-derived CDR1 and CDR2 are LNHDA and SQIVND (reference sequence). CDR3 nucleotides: TGTGCCAGTACCCCGCGGGGGGCATATCAGCCCCAGCATTTT. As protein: CASTPRGAYQPQHF.

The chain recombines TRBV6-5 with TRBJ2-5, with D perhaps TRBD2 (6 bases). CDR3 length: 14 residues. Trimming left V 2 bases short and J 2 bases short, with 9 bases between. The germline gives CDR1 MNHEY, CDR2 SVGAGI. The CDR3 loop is CASSYLARQETQYF. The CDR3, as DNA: TGTGCCAGCAGTTACCTAGCGAGGCAAGAGACCCAGTACTTC.

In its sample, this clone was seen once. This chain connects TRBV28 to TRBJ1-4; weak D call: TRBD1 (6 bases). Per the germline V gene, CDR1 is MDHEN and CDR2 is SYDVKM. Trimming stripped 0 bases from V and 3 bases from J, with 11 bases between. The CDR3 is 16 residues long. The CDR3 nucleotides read TGTGCCAGCAGTTTATGGCCGCGGACAGCTAATGAAAAACTGTTTTTT. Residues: CASSLWPRTANEKLFF.

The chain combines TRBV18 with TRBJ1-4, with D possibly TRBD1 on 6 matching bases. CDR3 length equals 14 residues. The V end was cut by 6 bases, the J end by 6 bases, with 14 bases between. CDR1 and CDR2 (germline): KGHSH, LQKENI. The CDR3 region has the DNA TGTGCCAGCTCCCCGGGGGCCCGGGATGAAAAACTGTTTTTT. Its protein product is CASSPGARDEKLFF.

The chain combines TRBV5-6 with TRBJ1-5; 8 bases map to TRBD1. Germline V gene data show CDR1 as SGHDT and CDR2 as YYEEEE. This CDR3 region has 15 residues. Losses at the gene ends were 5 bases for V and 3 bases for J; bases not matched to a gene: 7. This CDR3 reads CASSMGQAFNQPQHF. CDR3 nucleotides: TGTGCCAGCAGTATGGGACAGGCCTTCAATCAGCCCCAGCATTTT.

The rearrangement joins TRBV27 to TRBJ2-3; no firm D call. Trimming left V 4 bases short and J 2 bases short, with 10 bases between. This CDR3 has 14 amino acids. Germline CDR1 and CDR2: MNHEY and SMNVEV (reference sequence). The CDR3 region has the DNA TGTGCCAGCAGTTCTAGGGAAATCACAGATACGCAGTATTTT. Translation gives CASSSREITDTQYF.

The CDR3 nucleotides are TGTGCCAGCAGCTTAGTACGGCTAGCGGGAGTTTTGGATACGCAGTATTTT. Protein product: CASSLVRLAGVLDTQYF. This chain uses TRBV7-2 with TRBJ2-3, with 10 positions matching TRBD2. With V trimmed by 1 base and J by 6 bases, 10 bases remained unmatched. Germline V lookup: CDR1 SGHTA, CDR2 FQGNSA. This CDR3 is 17 amino acids long.

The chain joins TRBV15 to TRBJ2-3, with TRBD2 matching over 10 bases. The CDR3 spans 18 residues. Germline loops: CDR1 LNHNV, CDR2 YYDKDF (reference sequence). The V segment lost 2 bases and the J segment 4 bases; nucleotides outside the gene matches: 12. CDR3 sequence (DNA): TGTGCCACCAGCAGACCAAACCGGGCTAGCGGGAGACCAGATACGCAGTATTTT. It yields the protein CATSRPNRASGRPDTQYF.

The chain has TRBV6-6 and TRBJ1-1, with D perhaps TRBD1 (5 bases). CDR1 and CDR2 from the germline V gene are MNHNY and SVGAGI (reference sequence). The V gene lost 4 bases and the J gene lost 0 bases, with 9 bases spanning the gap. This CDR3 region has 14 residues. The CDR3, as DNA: TGTGCCAGCAGTTCCCAGGGCGTGAACACTGAAGCTTTCTTT. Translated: CASSSQGVNTEAFF.

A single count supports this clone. The CDR3 is CASRVAGGRKETQYF. The CDR3 DNA sequence: TGTGCCAGCAGGGTAGCGGGAGGGCGTAAAGAGACCCAGTACTTC. The rearrangement links TRBV27 to TRBJ2-5; 11 positions agree with TRBD2. Germline V CDR1 and CDR2: MNHEY, SMNVEV (reference sequence). V lost 6 bases, J lost 3 bases, and 6 bases stayed unmatched. The CDR3 has 15 amino acids.

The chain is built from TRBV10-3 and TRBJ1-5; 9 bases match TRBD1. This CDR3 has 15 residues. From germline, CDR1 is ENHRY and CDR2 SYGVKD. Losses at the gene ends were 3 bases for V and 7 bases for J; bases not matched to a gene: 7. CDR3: CAISDLDRGGQPQHF. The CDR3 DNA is TGTGCCATCAGTGACTTGGACAGGGGAGGGCAGCCCCAGCATTTT.

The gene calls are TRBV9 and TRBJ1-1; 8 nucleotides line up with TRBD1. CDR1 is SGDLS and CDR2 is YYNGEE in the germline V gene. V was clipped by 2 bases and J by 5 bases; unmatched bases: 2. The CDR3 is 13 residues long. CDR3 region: CASSVGQGTEAFF. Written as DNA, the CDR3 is TGTGCCAGCAGCGTCGGACAGGGAACTGAAGCTTTCTTT.

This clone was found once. As DNA, the CDR3 is TGTGCCAGCAGTGAGAGGGCGGGAGGAAGCGTAGAGCAGTACTTC. Translated: CASSERAGGSVEQYF. This sequence joins TRBV6-1 and TRBJ2-7; 8 bases are shared with TRBD2. V dropped 3 bases and J dropped 7; count of bases not matched to a gene: 11. This CDR3 contains 15 residues. Looked up from germline, CDR1 is MNHNS and CDR2 is SASEGT.

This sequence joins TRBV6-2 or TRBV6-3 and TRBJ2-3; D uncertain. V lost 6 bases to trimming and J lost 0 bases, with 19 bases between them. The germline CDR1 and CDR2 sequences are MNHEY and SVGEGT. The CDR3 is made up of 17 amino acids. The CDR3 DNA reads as TGTGCCAGCAGCACCCCCCCCAGCCTACCCAGCACAGATACGCAGTATTTT. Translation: CASSTPPSLPSTDTQYF.

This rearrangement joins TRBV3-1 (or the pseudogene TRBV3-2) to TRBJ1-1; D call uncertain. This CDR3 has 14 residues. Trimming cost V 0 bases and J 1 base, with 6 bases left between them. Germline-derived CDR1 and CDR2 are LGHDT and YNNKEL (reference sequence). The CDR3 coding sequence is TGTGCCAGCAGCCAAGATCGGGGGAACACTGAAGCTTTCTTT. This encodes CASSQDRGNTEAFF.

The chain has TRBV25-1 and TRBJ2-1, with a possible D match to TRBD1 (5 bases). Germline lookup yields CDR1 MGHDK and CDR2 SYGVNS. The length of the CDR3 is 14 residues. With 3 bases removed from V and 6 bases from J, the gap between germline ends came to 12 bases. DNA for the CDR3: TGTGCCAGCAGTGAGGTGGGGCCGGGCAATGAGCAGTTCTTC. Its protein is CASSEVGPGNEQFF.

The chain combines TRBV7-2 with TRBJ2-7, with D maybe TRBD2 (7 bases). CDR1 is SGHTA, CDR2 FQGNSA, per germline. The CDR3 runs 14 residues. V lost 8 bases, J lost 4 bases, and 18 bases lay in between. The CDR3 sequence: CASGGGLKRYEQYF. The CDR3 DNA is TGTGCCAGCGGCGGGGGCCTCAAGCGGTACGAGCAGTACTTC.

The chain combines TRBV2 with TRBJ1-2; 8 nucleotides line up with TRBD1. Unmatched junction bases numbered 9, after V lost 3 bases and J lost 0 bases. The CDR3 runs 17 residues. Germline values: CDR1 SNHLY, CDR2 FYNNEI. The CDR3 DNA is TGTGCCAGCAGTGATCCTTTTGGGACAGGCACTAACTATGGCTACACCTTC. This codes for CASSDPFGTGTNYGYTF.

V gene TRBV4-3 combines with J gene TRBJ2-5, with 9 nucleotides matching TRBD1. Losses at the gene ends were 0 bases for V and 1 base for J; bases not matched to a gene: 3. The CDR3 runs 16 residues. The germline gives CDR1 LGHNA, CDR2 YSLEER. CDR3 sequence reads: CASSQEGDRAQETQYF. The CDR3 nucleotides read TGCGCCAGCAGCCAAGAAGGGGACAGGGCCCAAGAGACCCAGTACTTC.

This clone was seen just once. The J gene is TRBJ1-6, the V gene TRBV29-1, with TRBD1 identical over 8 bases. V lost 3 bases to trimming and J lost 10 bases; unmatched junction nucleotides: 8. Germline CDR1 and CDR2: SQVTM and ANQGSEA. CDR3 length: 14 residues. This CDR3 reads CSVEAQGAWSPLHF. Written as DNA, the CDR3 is TGCAGCGTTGAGGCGCAGGGGGCCTGGTCACCCCTCCACTTT. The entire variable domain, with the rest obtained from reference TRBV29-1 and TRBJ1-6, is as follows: SAVISQKPSRDICQRGTSLTIQCQVDSQVTMMFWYRQQPGQSLTLIATANQGSEATYESGFVIDKFPISRPNLTFSTLTVSNMSPEDSSIYLCSVEAQGAWSPLHFGNGTRLTVT.

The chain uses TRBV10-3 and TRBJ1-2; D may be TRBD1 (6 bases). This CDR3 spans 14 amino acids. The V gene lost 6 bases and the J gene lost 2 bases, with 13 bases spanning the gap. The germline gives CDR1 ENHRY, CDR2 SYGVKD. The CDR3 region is CAISNGQLNYGYTF. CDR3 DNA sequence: TGTGCCATCAGCAACGGACAGCTGAACTATGGCTACACCTTC.

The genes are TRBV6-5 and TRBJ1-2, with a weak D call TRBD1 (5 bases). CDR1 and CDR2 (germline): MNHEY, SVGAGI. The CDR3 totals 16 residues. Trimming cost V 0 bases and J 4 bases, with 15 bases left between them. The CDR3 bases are TGTGCCAGCAGTTACTCGACAGCTACACGGGGCTATGGCTACACCTTC. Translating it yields CASSYSTATRGYGYTF.

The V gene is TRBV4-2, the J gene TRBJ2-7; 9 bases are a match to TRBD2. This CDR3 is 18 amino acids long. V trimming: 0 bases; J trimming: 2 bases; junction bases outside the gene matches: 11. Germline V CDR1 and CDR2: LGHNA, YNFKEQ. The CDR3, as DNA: TGTGCCAGCAGCCAAGAAGGAGGGGGCGGGGGGGTACCCTACGAGCAGTACTTC. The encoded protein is CASSQEGGGGGVPYEQYF.

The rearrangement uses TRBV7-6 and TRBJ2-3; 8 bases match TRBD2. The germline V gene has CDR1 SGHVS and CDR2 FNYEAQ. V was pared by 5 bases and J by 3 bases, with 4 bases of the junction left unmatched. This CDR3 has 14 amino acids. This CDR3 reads CASSGAGGTDTQYF. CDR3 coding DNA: TGTGCCAGCAGCGGGGCGGGAGGAACAGATACGCAGTATTTT.

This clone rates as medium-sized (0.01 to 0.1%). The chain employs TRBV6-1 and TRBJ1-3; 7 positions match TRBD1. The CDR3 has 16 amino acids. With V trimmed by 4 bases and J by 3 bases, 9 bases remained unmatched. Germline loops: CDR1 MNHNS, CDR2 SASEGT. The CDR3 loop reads CASSALTGLSGNTIYF. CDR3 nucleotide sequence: TGTGCCAGCAGTGCCCTGACAGGGCTAAGTGGAAACACCATATATTTT.

DNA of the CDR3: TGTGCCAGTATGAGGAATTCGGCAGGGTACGAGCAGTACTTC. Its translation is CASMRNSAGYEQYF. The rearrangement uses TRBV7-8 and TRBJ2-7, with D possibly being TRBD1 (5 bases). V was clipped by 9 bases and J by 4 bases, with 19 bases between them. Germline values: CDR1 SGHVS, CDR2 FQNEAQ. The CDR3 consists of 14 residues.

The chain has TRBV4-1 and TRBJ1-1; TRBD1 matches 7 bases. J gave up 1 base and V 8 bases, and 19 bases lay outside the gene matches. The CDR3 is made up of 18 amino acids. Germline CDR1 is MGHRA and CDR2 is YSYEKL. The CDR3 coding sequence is TGCGCCAGCGTCACACCGTTAGGGGGACAGCATACGAACACTGAAGCTTTCTTT. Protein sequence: CASVTPLGGQHTNTEAFF.

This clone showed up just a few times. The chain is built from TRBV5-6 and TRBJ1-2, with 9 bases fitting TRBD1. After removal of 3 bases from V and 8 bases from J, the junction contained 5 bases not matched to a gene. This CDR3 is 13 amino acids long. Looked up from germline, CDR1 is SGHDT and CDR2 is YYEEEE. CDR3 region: CASSSGTGSGYTF. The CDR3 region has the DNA TGTGCCAGCAGCTCCGGGACAGGGAGCGGCTACACCTTC.

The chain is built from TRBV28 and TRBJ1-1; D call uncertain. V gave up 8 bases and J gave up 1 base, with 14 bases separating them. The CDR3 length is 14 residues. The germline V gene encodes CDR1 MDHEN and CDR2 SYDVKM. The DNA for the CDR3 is TGTGCCAGCGGGGTCGTGGTCAAGAACACTGAAGCTTTCTTT. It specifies CASGVVVKNTEAFF.

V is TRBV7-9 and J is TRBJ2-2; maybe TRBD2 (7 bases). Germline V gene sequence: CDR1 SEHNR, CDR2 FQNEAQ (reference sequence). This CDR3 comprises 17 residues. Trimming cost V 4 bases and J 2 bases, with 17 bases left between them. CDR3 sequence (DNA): TGTGCCAGCAGCTCCCTTAGGGGGGGGCCTAACACCGGGGAGCTGTTTTTT. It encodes CASSSLRGGPNTGELFF.